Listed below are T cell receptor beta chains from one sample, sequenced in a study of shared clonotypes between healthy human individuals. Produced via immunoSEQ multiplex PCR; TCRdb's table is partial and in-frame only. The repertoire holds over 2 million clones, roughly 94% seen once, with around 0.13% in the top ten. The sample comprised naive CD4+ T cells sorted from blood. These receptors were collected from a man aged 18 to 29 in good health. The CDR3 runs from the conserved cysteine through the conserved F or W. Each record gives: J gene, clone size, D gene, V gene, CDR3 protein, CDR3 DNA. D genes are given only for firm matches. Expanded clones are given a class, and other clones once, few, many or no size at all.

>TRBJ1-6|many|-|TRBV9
CASSVGGAANSPLHF
TGTGCCAGCAGCGTAGGAGGGGCAGCTAATTCACCCCTCCACTTT
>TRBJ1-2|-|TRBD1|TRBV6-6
CASSYMTGDYGYTF
TGTGCCAGCAGTTACATGACAGGGGACTATGGCTACACCTTC
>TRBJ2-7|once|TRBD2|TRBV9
CASSVEREAGVWEQYF
TGTGCCAGCAGCGTAGAACGGGAAGCGGGAGTATGGGAGCAGTACTTC
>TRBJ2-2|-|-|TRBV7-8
CASTRDSAGELFF
TGTGCCAGCACCCGAGACAGTGCCGGGGAGCTGTTTTTT
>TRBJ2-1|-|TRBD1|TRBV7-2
CASSQGQGGRNEQFF
TGTGCCAGCAGCCAGGGACAGGGAGGGCGGAATGAGCAGTTCTTC
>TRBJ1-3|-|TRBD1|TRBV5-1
CASSLGRTGGPSGNTIYF
TGCGCCAGCAGCTTGGGCCGGACAGGGGGTCCCTCTGGAAACACCATATATTTT
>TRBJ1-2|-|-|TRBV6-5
CASRRAEGYTF
TGTGCCAGCAGAAGAGCGGAGGGCTACACCTTC
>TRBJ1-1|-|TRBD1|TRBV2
CASSNTGDLTEAFF
TGTGCCAGCAGTAACACAGGGGATTTGACTGAAGCTTTCTTT
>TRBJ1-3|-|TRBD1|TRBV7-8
CASSSVRDSQNTIYF
TGTGCCAGCAGCTCGGTACGGGACAGTCAAAACACCATATATTTT
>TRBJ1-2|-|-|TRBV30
CASADQIVNGYTF
TGTGCCTCGGCGGACCAAATTGTCAATGGCTACACCTTC
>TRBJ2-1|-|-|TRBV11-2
CASSLAHGLPSYNEQFF
TGTGCCAGCAGCTTAGCTCACGGACTCCCTTCCTACAATGAGCAGTTCTTC
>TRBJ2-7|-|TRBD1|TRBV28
CASSAGTVEQYF
TGTGCCAGCAGTGCAGGGACAGTAGAGCAGTACTTC
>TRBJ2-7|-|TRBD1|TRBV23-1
CASRCTGAGVYF
TGCGCCAGCAGATGCACAGGGGCGGGCGTGTACTTC
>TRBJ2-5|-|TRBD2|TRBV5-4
CASSLLAGGQETQYF
TGTGCCAGCAGCTTACTAGCGGGGGGCCAAGAGACCCAGTACTTC
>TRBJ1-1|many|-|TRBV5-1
CASSLEWDTEAFF
TGCGCCAGCAGCTTGGAATGGGACACTGAAGCTTTCTTT
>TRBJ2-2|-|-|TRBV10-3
CAISEESRGTGELFF
TGTGCCATCAGTGAGGAGTCACGAGGCACCGGGGAGCTGTTTTTT
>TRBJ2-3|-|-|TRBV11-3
CASSLGILADGTDTQYF
TGTGCCAGCAGCTTAGGGATCCTAGCCGACGGCACAGATACGCAGTATTTT
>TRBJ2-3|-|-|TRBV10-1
CASSDRDTQYF
TGCGCCAGCAGTGATCGGGATACGCAGTATTTT
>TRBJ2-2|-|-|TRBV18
CASSSGNTGELFF
TGTGCCAGCTCTAGCGGGAACACCGGGGAGCTGTTTTTT
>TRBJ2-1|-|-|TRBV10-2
CASSEGALSYEQFF
TGCGCCAGCAGTGAGGGGGCGCTTTCGTATGAGCAGTTCTTC
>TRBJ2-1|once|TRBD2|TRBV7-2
CASSRLASEQFF
TGTGCCAGCAGCCGACTAGCGAGTGAGCAGTTCTTC
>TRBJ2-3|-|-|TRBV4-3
CASSQEASDTQYF
TGCGCCAGCAGCCAGGAAGCGTCAGATACGCAGTATTTT
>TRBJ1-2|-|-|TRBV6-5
CASSVGPNYGYTF
TGTGCCAGCAGCGTGGGACCGAACTATGGCTACACCTTC
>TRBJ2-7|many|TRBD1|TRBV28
CASSSGTVPYEQYF
TGTGCCAGCAGCTCCGGGACAGTCCCCTACGAGCAGTACTTC
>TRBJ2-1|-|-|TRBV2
CASSAGEPYNEQFF
TGTGCCAGCAGTGCCGGGGAACCCTACAATGAGCAGTTCTTC
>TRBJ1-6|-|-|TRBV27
CASSLSSSYNSPLHF
TGTGCCAGCAGTTTAAGCAGCTCCTATAATTCACCCCTCCACTTT
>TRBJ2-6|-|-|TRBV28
CASSQGGAGANVLTF
TGTGCCAGCAGCCAAGGGGGGGCTGGGGCCAACGTCCTGACTTTC
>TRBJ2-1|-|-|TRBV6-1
CASSARRDEQFF
TGTGCCAGCAGTGCCAGAAGAGATGAGCAGTTCTTC
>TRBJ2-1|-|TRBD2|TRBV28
CASSPPGGRVGEQFF
TGTGCCAGCAGTCCGCCGGGAGGGAGAGTGGGTGAGCAGTTCTTC
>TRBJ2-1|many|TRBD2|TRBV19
CASTRTSGTDKQFF
TGTGCCAGTACCCGGACTAGCGGGACAGATAAGCAGTTCTTC
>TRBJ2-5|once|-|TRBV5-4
CASSLTEQETQYF
TGTGCCAGCAGCTTGACAGAGCAAGAGACCCAGTACTTC
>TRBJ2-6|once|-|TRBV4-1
CASSQVKISGANVLTF
TGCGCCAGCAGCCAAGTAAAAATTTCTGGGGCCAACGTCCTGACTTTC
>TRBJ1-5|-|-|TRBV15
CATSRGSGGTQPQHF
TGTGCCACCAGCAGAGGGTCCGGGGGAACTCAGCCCCAGCATTTT
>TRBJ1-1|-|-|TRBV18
CASSPPQGFRNTEAFF
TGTGCCAGCTCACCACCTCAGGGGTTTCGGAACACTGAAGCTTTCTTT
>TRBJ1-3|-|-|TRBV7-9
CASSLTGASGNTIYF
TGTGCCAGCAGCTTAACGGGGGCCTCTGGAAACACCATATATTTT